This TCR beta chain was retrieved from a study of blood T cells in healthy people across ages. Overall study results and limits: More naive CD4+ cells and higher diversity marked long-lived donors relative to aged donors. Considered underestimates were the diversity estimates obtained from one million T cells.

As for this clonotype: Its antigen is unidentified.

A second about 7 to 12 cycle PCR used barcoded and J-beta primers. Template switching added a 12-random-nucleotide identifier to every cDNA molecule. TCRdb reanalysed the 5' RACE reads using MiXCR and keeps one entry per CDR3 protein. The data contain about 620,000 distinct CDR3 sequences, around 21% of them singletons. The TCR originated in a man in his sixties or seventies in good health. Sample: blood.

The CDR3 coding sequence is TGTGCCAGCAGTTTAGGAGCGGGAGGGAACACCGGGGAGCTGTTTTTT. Its translation: CASSLGAGGNTGELFF. The rearrangement links TRBV28 to TRBJ2-2; 9 bases line up with TRBD2. CDR1 is MDHEN and CDR2 is SYDVKM in the germline V gene. V lost 2 bases and J lost 1; bases outside the gene matches: 2. This CDR3 has 16 residues.